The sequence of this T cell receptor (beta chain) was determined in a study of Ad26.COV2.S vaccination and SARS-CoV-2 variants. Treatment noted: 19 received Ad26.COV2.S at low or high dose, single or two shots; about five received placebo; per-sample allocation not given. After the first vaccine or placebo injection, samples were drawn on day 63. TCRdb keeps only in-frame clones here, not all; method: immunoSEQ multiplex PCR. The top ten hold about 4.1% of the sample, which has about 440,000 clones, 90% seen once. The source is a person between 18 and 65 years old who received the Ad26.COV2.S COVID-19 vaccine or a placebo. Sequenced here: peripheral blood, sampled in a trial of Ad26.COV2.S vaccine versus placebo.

CDR3 protein: CATSSLRTGPARLTGELFF. CDR3 DNA sequence: TGTGCCACCAGCAGCCTTAGGACAGGGCCAGCCAGGTTGACCGGGGAGCTGTTTTTT. V gene TRBV15 combines with J gene TRBJ2-2, with TRBD1 identical over 8 bases. CDR3 size: 19 residues. Germline V gives CDR1 LNHNV, CDR2 YYDKDF (reference sequence). V was pared by 3 bases and J by 5 bases, with 17 bases of the junction left unmatched.